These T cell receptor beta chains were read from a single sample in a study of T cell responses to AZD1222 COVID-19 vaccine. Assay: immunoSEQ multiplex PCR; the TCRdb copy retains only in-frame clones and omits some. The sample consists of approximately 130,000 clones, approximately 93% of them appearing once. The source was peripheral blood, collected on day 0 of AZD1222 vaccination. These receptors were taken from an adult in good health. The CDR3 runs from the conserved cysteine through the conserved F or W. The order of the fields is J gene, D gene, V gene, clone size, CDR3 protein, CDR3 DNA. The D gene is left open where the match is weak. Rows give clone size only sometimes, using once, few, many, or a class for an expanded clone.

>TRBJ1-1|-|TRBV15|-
CATSSGVTEAFF
TGTGCCACCAGCAGCGGGGTCACTGAAGCTTTCTTT
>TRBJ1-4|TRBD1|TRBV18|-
CASSRGTGDNEKLFF
TGTGCCAGCTCCCGAGGGACAGGGGATAATGAAAAACTGTTTTTT
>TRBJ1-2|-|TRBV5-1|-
CASSLGTASDGYTF
TGCGCCAGCAGCTTGGGGACAGCTAGCGATGGCTACACCTTC
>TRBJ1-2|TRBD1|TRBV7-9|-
CAVRRDRPYGYTF
TGTGCCGTTAGGCGGGACAGACCTTATGGCTACACCTTC
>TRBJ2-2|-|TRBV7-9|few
CASSLHHTGELFF
TGTGCCAGCAGCTTGCATCACACCGGGGAGCTGTTTTTT
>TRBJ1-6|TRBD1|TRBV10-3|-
CAISARQGASPLHF
TGTGCCATCAGTGCGAGACAGGGGGCATCACCCCTCCACTTT
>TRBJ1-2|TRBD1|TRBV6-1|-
CASSEADGQGLGGYTF
TGTGCCAGCAGTGAAGCGGATGGACAGGGTTTGGGTGGCTACACCTTC
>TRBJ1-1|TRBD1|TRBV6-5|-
CASSRTGGTNTEAFF
TGTGCCAGCAGCCGGACAGGGGGGACGAACACTGAAGCTTTCTTT
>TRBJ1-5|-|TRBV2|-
CASSLDRTDSNQPQHF
TGTGCCAGCAGTCTAGACCGGACGGATAGCAATCAGCCCCAGCATTTT
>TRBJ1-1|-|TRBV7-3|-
CASSLNTGHTEAFF
TGTGCCAGCAGCCTCAATACAGGGCACACTGAAGCTTTCTTT
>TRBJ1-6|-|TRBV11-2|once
CASTGGSYNSPLHF
TGTGCCAGCACCGGAGGGTCCTATAATTCACCCCTCCACTTT
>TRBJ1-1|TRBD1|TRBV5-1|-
CASSLRAGGGYTEAFF
TGCGCCAGCAGCTTGAGGGCAGGGGGTGGGTACACTGAAGCTTTCTTT
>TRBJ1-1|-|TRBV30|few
CAWSAVGQVAFF
TGTGCCTGGAGTGCGGTGGGCCAGGTCGCTTTCTTT
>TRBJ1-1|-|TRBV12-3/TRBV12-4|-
CASSLAPVNGFF
TGTGCCAGCAGTTTAGCCCCCGTGAATGGTTTCTTT
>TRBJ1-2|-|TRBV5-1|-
CASSRFGGIYGYTF
TGCGCCAGCAGTAGGTTTGGGGGGATCTATGGCTACACCTTC
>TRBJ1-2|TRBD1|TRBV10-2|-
CASNPEDRGLGYGYTF
TGCGCCAGCAATCCCGAGGACAGGGGGCTGGGGTATGGCTACACCTTC
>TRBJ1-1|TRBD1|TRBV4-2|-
CASSPGTEDMNTEAFF
TGTGCCAGCAGCCCCGGGACAGAGGACATGAACACTGAAGCTTTCTTT
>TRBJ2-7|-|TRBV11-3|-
CASSLAGNEQYF
TGTGCCAGCAGCTTAGCTGGGAACGAGCAGTACTTC
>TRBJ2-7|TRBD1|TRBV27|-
CASSSPGQGSYEQYF
TGTGCCAGCAGTTCACCGGGACAGGGCTCCTACGAGCAGTACTTC
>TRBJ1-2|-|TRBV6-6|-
CASSYSVSSYGYTF
TGTGCCAGCAGTTACAGTGTCAGTTCTTATGGCTACACCTTC
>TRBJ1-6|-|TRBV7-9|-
CASSLVGGNSPLHF
TGTGCCAGCAGCTTAGTGGGGGGAAATTCACCCCTCCACTTT
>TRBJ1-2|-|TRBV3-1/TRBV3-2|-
CASSPGAWRGYTF
TGTGCCAGCAGTCCCGGTGCTTGGCGGGGCTACACCTTC
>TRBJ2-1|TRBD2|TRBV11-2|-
CASSLDGFGRSQFF
TGTGCCAGCAGCTTAGATGGGTTCGGGAGGTCGCAGTTCTTC
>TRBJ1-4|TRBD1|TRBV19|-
CASWGDGQGEKLFF
TGTGCCAGTTGGGGCGACGGACAGGGTGAAAAACTGTTTTTT
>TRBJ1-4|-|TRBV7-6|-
CASSLVLGGEKLFF
TGTGCCAGCAGCTTAGTTCTCGGGGGAGAGAAACTGTTTTTT
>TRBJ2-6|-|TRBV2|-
CASRGDTVLTF
TGTGCCAGCAGGGGGGACACAGTCCTGACTTTC
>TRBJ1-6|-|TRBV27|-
CASADWTLSYNSPLHF
TGTGCCAGCGCCGATTGGACGCTCTCCTATAATTCACCCCTCCACTTT
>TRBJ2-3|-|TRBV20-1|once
CSASGAGAYTDTQYF
TGCAGTGCTAGTGGGGCGGGGGCCTACACAGATACGCAGTATTTT
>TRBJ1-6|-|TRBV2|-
CASSEGGDNSPLHF
TGTGCCAGCAGTGAAGGAGGGGATAATTCACCCCTCCACTTT
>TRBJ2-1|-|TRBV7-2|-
CASSLRIGGHYNEQFF
TGTGCCAGCAGCTTGCGGATCGGGGGACACTACAATGAGCAGTTCTTC
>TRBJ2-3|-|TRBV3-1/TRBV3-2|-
CASSQPGAGTDTQYF
TGTGCCAGCAGCCAACCGGGGGCTGGCACAGATACGCAGTATTTT
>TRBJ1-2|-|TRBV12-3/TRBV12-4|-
CASSTEYGYTF
TGTGCCAGCAGTACAGAGTATGGCTACACCTTC
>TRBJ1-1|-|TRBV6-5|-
CASRPHRDGGTEAFF
TGTGCCAGCAGACCACACAGGGACGGTGGCACTGAAGCTTTCTTT
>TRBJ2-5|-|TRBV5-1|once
CASSLETRALETQYF
TGCGCCAGCAGCTTGGAAACTAGAGCTCTGGAGACCCAGTACTTC
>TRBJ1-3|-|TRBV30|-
CAWSTDIRNTIYF
TGTGCCTGGAGTACGGACATACGAAACACCATATATTTT
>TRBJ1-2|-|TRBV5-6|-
CASSSGNGYTF
TGTGCCAGCAGCTCGGGTAATGGCTACACCTTC
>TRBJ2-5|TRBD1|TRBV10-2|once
CASSGDRAGYQETQYF
TGCGCCAGCAGTGGGGACAGGGCGGGGTACCAAGAGACCCAGTACTTC
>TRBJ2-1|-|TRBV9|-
CASSVLGDNEQFF
TGTGCCAGCAGCGTACTAGGGGACAATGAGCAGTTCTTC
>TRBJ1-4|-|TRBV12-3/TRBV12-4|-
CASSLGEKLFF
TGTGCCAGCAGTTTAGGTGAAAAACTGTTTTTT
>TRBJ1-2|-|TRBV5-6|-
CASSRRGSREYGYTF
TGTGCCAGCAGCCGCCGGGGCAGCCGAGAATATGGCTACACCTTC
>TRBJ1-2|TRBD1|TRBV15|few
CATSRDYDRGGYYGYTF
TGTGCCACCAGCAGAGATTACGACAGGGGAGGATACTATGGCTACACCTTC